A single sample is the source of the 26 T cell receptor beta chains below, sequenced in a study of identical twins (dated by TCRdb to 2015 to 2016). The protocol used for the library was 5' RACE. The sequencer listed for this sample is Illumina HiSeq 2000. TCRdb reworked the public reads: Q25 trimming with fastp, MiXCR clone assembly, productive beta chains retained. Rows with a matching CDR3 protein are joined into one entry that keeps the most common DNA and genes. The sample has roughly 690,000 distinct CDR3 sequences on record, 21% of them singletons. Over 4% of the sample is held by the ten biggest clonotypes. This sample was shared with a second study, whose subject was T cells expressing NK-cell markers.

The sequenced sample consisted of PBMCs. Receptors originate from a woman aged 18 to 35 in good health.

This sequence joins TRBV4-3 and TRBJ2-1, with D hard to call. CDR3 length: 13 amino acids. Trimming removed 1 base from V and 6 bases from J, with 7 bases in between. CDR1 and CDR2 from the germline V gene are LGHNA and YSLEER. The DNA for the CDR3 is TGCGCCAGCAGCCAAGCCTTTGGCAATGAGCAGTTCTTC. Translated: CASSQAFGNEQFF.

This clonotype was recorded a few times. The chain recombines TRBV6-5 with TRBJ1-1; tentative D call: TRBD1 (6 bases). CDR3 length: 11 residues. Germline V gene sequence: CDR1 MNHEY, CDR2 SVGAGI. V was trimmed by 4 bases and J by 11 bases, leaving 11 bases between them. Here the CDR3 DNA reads TGTGCCAGCAGTTCCCTAGGGGGGGCTTTCTTT. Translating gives CASSSLGGAFF.

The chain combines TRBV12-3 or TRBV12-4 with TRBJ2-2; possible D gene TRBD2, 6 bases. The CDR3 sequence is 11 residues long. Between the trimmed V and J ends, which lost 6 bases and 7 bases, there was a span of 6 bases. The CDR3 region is CASRDYGELFF. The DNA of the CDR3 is TGTGCCAGCAGGGACTACGGGGAGCTGTTTTTT.

The CDR3 spells CASSLDRRGRAPYNEQFF. CDR3 nucleotides: TGTGCCAGCAGCTTAGATCGTCGCGGGAGGGCCCCCTACAATGAGCAGTTCTTC. V and J are TRBV11-2 and TRBJ2-1; TRBD2 matches 9 bases. V shed 0 bases and J 2 bases; nucleotides not matched to a gene: 8. CDR1 is SGHAT, CDR2 FQNNGV, per germline. The CDR3 runs to 18 residues. Filled out from reference TRBV11-2 and TRBJ2-1, the complete variable domain reads EAGVAQSPRYKIIEKRQSVAFWCNPISGHATLYWYQQILGQGPKLLIQFQNNGVVDDSQLPKDRFSAERLKGVDSTLKIQPAKLEDSAVYLCASSLDRRGRAPYNEQFFGPGTRLTVL.

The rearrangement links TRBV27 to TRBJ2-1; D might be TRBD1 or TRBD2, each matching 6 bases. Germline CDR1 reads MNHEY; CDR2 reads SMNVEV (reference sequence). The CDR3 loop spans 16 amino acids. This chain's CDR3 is CAAKRGAASKFFEQFF. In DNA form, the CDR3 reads TGTGCAGCTAAAAGGGGGGCAGCGTCAAAATTCTTTGAGCAGTTCTTC.

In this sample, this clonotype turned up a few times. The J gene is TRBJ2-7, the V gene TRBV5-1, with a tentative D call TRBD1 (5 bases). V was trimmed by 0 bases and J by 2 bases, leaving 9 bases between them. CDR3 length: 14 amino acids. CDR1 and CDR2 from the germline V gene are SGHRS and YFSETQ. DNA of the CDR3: TGCGCCAGCAGCTTGGGACAGCCAACCTACGAGCAGTACTTC. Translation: CASSLGQPTYEQYF.

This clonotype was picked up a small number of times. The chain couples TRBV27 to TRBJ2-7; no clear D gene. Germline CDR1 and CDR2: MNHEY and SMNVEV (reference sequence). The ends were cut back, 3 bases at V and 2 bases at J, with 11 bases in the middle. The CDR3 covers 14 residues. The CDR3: CASSLSAAPYEQYF. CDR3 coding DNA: TGTGCCAGCAGTTTGTCTGCAGCTCCCTACGAGCAGTACTTC.

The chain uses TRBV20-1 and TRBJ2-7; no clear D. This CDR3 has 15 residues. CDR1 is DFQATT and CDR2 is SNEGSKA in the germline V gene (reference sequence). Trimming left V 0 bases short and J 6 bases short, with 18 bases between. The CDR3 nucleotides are TGCAGTGCTAGAGATCTGCGGCTGCAGGTCGCCGAGCAGTACTTC. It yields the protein CSARDLRLQVAEQYF.

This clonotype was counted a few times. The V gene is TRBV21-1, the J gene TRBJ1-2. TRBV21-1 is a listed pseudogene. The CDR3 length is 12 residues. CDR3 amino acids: CASSKDRNGYTF. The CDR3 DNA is TGTGCCAGCAGCAAAGACCGTAACGGCTACACCTTC.

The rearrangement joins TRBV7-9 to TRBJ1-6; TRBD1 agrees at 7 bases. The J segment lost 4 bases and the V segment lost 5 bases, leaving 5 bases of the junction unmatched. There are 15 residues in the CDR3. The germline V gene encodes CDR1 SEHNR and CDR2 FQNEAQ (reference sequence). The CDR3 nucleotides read TGTGCCAGCAGCCTACCGGGACAGTATAATTCACCCCTCCACTTT. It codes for CASSLPGQYNSPLHF.

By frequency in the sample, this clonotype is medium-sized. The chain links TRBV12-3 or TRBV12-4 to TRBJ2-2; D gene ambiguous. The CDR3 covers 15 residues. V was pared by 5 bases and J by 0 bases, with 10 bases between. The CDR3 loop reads CASSHSGTNTGELFF. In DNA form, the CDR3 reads TGTGCCAGCAGTCATAGTGGGACGAACACCGGGGAGCTGTTTTTT.

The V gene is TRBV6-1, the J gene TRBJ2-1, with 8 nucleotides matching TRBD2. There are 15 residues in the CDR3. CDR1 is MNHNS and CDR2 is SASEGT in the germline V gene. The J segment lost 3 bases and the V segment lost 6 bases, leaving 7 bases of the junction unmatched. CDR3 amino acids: CASRPEAGVYNEQFF. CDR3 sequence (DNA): TGTGCCAGCAGACCGGAAGCGGGGGTCTACAATGAGCAGTTCTTC.

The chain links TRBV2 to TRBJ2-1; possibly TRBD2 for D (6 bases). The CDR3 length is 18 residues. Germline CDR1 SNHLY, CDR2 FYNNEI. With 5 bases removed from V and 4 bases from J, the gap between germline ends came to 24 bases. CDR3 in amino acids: CASSLDLGRVGGYNEQFF. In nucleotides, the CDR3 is TGTGCCAGCAGTTTAGATCTAGGAAGGGTCGGGGGTTACAATGAGCAGTTCTTC.

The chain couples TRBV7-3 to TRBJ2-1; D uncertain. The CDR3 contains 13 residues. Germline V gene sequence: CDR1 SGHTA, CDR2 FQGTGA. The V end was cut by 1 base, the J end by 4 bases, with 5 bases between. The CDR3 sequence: CASSLSLYNEQFF. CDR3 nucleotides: TGTGCCAGCAGCTTAAGCTTATACAATGAGCAGTTCTTC.

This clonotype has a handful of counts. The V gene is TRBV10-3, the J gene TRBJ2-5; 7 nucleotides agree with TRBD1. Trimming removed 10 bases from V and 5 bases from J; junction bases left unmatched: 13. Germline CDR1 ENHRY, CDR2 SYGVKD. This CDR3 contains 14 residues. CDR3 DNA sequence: TGTGCCACGAGGGGACAGTCTATGGCGGAGACCCAGTACTTC. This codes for CATRGQSMAETQYF.

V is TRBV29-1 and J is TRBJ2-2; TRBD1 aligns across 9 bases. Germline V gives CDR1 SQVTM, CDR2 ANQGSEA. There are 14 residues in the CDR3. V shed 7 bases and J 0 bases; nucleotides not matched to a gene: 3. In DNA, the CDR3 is TGCAGCGGCAGACAGGGGGCGAACACCGGGGAGCTGTTTTTT. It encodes CSGRQGANTGELFF.

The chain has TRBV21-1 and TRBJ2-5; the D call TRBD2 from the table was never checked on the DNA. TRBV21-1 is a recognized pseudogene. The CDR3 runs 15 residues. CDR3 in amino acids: CASSKVGGSKETQYF. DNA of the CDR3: TGTGCCAGCAGCAAAGTCGGCGGGAGCAAAGAGACCCAGTACTTC.

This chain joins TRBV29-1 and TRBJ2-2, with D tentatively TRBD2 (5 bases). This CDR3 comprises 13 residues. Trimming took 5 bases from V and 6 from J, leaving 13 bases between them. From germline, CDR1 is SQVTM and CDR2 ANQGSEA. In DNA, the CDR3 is TGCAGCGTTCATCGGGGTCGCGCCGGGGAGCTGTTTTTT. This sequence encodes CSVHRGRAGELFF.

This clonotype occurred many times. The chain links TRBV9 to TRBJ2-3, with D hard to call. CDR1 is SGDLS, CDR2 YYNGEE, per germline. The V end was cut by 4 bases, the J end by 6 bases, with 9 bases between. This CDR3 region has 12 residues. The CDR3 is CASSQVFDTQYF. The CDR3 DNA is TGTGCCAGCAGCCAGGTCTTTGATACGCAGTATTTT.

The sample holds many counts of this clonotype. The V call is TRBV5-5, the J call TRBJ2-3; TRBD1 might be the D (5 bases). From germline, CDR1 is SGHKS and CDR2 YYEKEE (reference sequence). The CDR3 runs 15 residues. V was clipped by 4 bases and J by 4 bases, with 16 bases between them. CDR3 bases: TGTGCCAGCAGCCAAGGTCCAGGGTCCCCAGATACGCAGTATTTT. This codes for CASSQGPGSPDTQYF. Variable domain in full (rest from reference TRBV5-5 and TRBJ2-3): DAGVTQSPTHLIKTRGQQVTLRCSPISGHKSVSWYQQVLGQGPQFIFQYYEKEERGRGNFPDRFSARQFPNYSSELNVNALLLGDSALYLCASSQGPGSPDTQYFGPGTRLTVL.

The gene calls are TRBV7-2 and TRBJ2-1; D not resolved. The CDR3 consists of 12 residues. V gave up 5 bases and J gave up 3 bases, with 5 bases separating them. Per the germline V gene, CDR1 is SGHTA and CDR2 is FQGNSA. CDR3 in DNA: TGTGCCAGCAGCGAATTCTACAATGAGCAGTTCTTC. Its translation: CASSEFYNEQFF.

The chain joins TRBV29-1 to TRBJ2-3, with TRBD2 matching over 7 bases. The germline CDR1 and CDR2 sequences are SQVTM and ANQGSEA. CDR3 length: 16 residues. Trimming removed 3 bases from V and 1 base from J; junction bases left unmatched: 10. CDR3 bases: TGCAGCGTTGACGGCCCAGCGGGAACACGCACAGATACGCAGTATTTT. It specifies CSVDGPAGTRTDTQYF.

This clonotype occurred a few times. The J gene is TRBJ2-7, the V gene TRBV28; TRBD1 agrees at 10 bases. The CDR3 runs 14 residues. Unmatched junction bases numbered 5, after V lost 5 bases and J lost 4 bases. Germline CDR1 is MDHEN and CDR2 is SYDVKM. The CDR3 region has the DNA TGTGCCAGCAGTAGGGGGACAGGGGTGTACGAGCAGTACTTC. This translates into CASSRGTGVYEQYF.

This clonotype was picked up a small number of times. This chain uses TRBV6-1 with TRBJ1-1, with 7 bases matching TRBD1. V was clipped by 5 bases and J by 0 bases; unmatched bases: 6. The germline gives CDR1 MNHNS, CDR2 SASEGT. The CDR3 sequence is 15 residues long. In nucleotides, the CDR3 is TGTGCCAGCAGTAGTAAGGGACAGCTGAACACTGAAGCTTTCTTT. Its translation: CASSSKGQLNTEAFF.

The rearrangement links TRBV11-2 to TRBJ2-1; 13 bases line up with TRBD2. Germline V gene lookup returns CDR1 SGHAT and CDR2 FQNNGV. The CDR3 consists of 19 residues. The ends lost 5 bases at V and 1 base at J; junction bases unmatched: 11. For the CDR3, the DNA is TGTGCCAGCAGCCCAAGACTAGCGGGGGGATTGCCATCCTACAATGAGCAGTTCTTC. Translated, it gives CASSPRLAGGLPSYNEQFF.

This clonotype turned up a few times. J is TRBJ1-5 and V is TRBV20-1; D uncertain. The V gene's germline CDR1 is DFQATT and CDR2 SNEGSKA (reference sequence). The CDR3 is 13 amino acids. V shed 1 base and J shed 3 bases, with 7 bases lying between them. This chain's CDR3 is CSARGSSNQPQHF. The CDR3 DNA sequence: TGCAGTGCTAGAGGGAGTTCCAATCAGCCCCAGCATTTT.